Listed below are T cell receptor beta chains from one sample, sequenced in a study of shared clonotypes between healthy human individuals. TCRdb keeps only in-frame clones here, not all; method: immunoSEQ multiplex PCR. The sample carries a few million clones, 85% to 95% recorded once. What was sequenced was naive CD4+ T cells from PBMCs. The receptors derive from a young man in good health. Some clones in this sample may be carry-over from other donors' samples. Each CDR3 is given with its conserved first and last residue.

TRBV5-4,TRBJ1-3,CASSLGDRRSGNTIYF
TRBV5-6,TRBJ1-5,CASSSFRRNSNQPQHF
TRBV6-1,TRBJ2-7,CASTLTSGGGEQYF
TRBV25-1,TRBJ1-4,CASSESQGVSEKLFF
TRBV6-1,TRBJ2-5,CASILGQGAETQYF
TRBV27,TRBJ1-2,CASSFRGAPNNYGYTF
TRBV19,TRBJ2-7,CASSSPGAYEQYF
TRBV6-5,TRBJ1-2,CASSSTGTEGYTF
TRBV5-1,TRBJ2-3,CASSLSGISTDTQYF
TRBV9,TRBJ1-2,CASSLRQGYGYTF
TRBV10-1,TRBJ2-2,CASRNRSGSGYTGELFF
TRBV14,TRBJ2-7,CASSQGTSGTYEQYF
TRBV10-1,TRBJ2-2,CASSGRAHTGELFF
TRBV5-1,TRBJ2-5,CASSLHRSGRYQETQYF
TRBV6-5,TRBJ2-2,CASSYSRDSGTGELFF
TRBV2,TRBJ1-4,CASHYQGGEKLFF
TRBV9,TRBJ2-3,CASSVGARAPDTQYF
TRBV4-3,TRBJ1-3,CASSQDVWDNSGNTIYF
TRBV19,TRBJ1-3,CASSIWPGGSGNTIYF
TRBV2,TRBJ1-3,CTSRQGGNTIYF
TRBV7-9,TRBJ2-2,CASSLSGPNTGELFF
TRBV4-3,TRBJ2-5,CASSPRPRGPGETQYF
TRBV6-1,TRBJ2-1,CASGRQGRIDEQFF
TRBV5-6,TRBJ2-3,CASSLGVSDTQYF
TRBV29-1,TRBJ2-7,CSLRDSIGDEQYF
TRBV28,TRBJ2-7,CASIDNRYEQYF
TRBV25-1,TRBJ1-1,CASSESRGSTEAFF
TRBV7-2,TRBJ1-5,CASSVVGQGAQHF
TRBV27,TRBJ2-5,CASSSKGAQGNQETQYF
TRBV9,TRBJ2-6,CASSQGLAPGANVLTF
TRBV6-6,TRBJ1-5,CASSQDRAQPQHF
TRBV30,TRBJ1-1,CAWSSRAQGTEAFF
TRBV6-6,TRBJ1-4,CASSYSQGNEKLFF
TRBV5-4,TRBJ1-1,CASSLGGPMNTEAFF
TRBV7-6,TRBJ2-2,CASSPAAGSNTGELFF
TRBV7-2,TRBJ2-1,CASSPQAGNEQFF
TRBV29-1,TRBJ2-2,CSVARRVTGELFF
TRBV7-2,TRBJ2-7,CASSRTGGVYEQYF
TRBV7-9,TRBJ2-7,CASSTNYEQYF
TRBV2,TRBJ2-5,CASSESVNARLKTQYF